This section outlines one T cell receptor beta chain sequence together with its context. The CDR3 is 13 residues long. Deletions cut 1 base from V and 8 bases from J, with 9 bases between. The germline CDR1 and CDR2 sequences are SGHDN and FVKESK. Profiling relied on immunoSEQ multiplex PCR, and the TCRdb table lists in-frame clones only, not all of them. The sample lists 190,000 or so clones, approximately 89% occurring once. The data stem from a study of blood T cell repertoires in COVID-19. Study at large: The study drew acute and convalescent COVID-19 samples from the United States, Italy and Spain.

The rearrangement joins TRBV14 to TRBJ2-1; perhaps TRBD2 as D (5 bases). This sequence originates from a man in his forties with active or convalescent COVID-19. Sequenced: peripheral blood. The CDR3 sequence is CASSQVAGDEQFF. The CDR3 DNA reads TGTGCCAGCAGCCAAGTTGCGGGCGATGAGCAGTTCTTC.